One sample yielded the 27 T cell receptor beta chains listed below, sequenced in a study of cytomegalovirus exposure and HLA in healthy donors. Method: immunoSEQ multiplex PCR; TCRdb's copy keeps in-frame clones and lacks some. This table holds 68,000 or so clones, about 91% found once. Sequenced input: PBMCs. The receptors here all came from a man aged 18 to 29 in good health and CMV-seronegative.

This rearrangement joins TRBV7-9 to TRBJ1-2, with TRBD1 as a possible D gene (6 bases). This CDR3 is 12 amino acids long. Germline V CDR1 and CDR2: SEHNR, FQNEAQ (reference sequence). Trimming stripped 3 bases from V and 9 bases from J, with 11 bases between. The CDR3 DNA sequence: TGTGCCAGCAGCTTGGGGACATGGCGCTACACCTTC. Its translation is CASSLGTWRYTF.

In DNA, the CDR3 is TGTGCCAGCAGCTCTGAGGCGGGAGGCGGGGCAGATACGCAGTATTTT. Translated, it gives CASSSEAGGGADTQYF. The chain has TRBV7-3 and TRBJ2-3; 8 positions agree with TRBD2. This CDR3 has 16 amino acids. V was pared by 4 bases and J by 4 bases, with 10 bases of the junction left unmatched. Germline lookup yields CDR1 SGHTA and CDR2 FQGTGA.

The CDR3 region has the DNA TGTGCCAGTAGTATAGGGATCGGCAGGGGATCACTCTACGAGCAGTACTTC. This sequence encodes CASSIGIGRGSLYEQYF. The chain employs TRBV19 and TRBJ2-7, with TRBD1 as a possible D gene (6 bases). The CDR3 consists of 17 residues. Germline CDR1 reads LNHDA; CDR2 reads SQIVND (reference sequence). Trimming shortened V by 1 base and J by 3 bases, and 19 bases separated the two germline ends.

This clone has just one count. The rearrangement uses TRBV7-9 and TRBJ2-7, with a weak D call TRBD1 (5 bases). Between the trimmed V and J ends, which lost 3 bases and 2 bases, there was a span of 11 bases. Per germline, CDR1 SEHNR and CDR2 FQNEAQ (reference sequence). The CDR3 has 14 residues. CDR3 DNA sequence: TGTGCCAGCAGCTTGGCAGGGCACACCTACGAGCAGTACTTC. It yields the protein CASSLAGHTYEQYF.

The CDR3 spells CASSLVEGTYEQYF. CDR3 DNA: TGTGCCAGCAGCTTAGTGGAGGGAACCTACGAGCAGTACTTC. The chain carries TRBV7-2 and TRBJ2-7, with D possibly TRBD2 on 6 matching bases. Trimming cost V 1 base and J 2 bases, with 9 bases left between them. CDR1 is SGHTA, CDR2 FQGNSA, per germline. The CDR3 has 14 amino acids.

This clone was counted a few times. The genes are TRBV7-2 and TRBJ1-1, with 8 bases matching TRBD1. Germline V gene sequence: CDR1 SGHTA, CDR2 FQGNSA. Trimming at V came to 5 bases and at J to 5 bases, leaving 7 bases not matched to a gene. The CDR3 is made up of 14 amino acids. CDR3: CASSQLQGVTEAFF. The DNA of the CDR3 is TGTGCCAGCAGCCAACTACAGGGGGTGACTGAAGCTTTCTTT.

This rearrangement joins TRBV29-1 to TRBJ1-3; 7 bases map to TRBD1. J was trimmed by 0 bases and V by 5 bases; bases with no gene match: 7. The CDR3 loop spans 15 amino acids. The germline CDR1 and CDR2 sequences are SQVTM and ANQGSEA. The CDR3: CSVRTGAFSGNTIYF. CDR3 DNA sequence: TGCAGCGTTCGCACAGGGGCCTTCTCTGGAAACACCATATATTTT.

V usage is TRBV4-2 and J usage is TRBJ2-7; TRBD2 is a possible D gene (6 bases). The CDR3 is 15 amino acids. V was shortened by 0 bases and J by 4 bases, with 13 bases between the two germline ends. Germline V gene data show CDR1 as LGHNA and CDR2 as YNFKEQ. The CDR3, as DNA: TGTGCCAGCAGCCAAGAAGCTAGCGCGTCGTACGAGCAGTACTTC. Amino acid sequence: CASSQEASASYEQYF.

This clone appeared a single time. CDR3 protein: CASSYAGNYGYTF. In DNA, the CDR3 is TGTGCCAGCAGTTATGCAGGGAACTATGGCTACACCTTC. The V and J genes are TRBV6-6 and TRBJ1-2, with D perhaps TRBD1 (5 bases). The V gene's germline CDR1 is MNHNY and CDR2 SVGAGI (reference sequence). This CDR3 region has 13 residues. Trimming removed 3 bases from V and 2 bases from J, with 7 bases in between.

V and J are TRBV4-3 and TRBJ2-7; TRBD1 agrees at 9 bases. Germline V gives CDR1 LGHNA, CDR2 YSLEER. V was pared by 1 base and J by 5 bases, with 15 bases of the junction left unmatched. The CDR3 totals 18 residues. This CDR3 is CASSQVAPGTGKGNEQYF. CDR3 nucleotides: TGCGCCAGCAGCCAAGTAGCCCCCGGGACAGGGAAGGGTAACGAGCAGTACTTC.

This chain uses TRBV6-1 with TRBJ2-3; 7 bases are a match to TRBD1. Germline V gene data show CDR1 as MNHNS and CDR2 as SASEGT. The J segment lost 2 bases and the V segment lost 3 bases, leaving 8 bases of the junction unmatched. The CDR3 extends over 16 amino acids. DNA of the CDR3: TGTGCCAGCAGTGACATGACAGGGTCCCCCACAGATACGCAGTATTTT. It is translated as CASSDMTGSPTDTQYF.

This CDR3 is CASSEEGAAGAVTDTQYF. CDR3 DNA: TGTGCCAGCAGTGAGGAGGGGGCGGCCGGGGCCGTGACAGATACGCAGTATTTT. The gene calls are TRBV2 and TRBJ2-3; D might be TRBD1 (7 bases). V was shortened by 3 bases and J by 3 bases, with 22 bases between the two germline ends. CDR1 is SNHLY, CDR2 FYNNEI, per germline. The CDR3 runs to 18 residues. The full variable domain, its missing parts supplied by reference TRBV2 and TRBJ2-3, is EPEVTQTPSHQVTQMGQEVILRCVPISNHLYFYWYRQILGQKVEFLVSFYNNEISEKSEIFDDQFSVERPDGSNFTLKIRSTKLEDSAMYFCASSEEGAAGAVTDTQYFGPGTRLTVL.

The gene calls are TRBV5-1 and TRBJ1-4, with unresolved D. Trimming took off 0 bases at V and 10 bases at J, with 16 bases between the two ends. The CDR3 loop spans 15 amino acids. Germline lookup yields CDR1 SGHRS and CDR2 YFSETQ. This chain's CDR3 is CASSLASGIIRKLFF. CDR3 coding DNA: TGCGCCAGCAGCTTGGCCAGCGGGATTATACGAAAACTGTTTTTT.

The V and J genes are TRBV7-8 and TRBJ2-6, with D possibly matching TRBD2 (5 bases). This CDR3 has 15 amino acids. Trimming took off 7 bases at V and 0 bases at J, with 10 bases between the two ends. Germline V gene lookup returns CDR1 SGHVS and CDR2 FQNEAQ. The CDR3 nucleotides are TGTGCCAGCAACCCCCGGGGCTCTGGGGCCAACGTCCTGACTTTC. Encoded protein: CASNPRGSGANVLTF. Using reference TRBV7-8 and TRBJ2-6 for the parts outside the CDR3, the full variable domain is GAGVSQSPRYKVAKRGQDVALRCDPISGHVSLFWYQQALGQGPEFLTYFQNEAQLDKSGLPSDRFFAERPEGSVSTLKIQRTQQEDSAVYLCASNPRGSGANVLTFGAGSRLTVL.

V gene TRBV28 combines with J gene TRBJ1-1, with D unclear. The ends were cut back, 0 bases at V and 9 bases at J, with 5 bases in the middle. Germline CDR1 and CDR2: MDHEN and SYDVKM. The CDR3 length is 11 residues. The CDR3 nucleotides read TGTGCCAGCAGTTTATGGGCCAAAGCTTTCTTT. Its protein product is CASSLWAKAFF.

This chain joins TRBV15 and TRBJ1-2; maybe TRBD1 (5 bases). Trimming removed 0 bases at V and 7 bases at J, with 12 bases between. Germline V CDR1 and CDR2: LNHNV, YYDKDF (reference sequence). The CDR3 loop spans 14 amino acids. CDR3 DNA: TGTGCCACCAGCAGAGATATAGGGGCACCTGGCTACACCTTC. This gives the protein CATSRDIGAPGYTF.

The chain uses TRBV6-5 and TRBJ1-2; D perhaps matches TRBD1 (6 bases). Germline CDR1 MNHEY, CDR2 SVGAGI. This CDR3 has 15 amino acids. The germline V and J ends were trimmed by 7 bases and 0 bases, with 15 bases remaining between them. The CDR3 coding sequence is TGTGCCAGCACCCTAAACAGGGAACCTAACTATGGCTACACCTTC. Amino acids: CASTLNREPNYGYTF.

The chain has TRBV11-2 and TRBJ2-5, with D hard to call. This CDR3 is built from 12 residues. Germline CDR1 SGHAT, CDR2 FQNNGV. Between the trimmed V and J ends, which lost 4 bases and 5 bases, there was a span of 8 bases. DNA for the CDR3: TGTGCCAGCAGCTACGACTCGGAGACCCAGTACTTC. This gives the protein CASSYDSETQYF.

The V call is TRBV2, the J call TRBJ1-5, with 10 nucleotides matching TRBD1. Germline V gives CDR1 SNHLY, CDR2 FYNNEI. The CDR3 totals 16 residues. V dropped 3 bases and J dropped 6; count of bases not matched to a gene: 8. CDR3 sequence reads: CASSDSTGGGSQPQHF. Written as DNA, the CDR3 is TGTGCCAGCAGTGACTCGACAGGGGGCGGGAGTCAGCCCCAGCATTTT.

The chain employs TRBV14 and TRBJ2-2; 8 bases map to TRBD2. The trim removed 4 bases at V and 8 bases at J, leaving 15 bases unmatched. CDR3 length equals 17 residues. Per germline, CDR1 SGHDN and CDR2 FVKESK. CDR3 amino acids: CASSPFQSGSARGELFF. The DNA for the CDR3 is TGTGCCAGCAGCCCATTCCAAAGCGGGAGTGCCCGAGGGGAGCTGTTTTTT.

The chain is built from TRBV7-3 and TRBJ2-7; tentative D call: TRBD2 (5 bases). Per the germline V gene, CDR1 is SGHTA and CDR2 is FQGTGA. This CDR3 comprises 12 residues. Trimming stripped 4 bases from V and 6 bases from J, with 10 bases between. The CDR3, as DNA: TGTGCCAGCAGCTCCGGCCGGGGCGAGCAGTACTTC. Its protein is CASSSGRGEQYF.

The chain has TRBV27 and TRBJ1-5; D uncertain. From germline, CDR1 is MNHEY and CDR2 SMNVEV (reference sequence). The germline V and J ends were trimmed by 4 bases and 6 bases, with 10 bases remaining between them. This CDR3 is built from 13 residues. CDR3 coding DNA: TGTGCCAGCAGTTGGGAGCCAGGTCAGCCCCAGCATTTT. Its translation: CASSWEPGQPQHF.

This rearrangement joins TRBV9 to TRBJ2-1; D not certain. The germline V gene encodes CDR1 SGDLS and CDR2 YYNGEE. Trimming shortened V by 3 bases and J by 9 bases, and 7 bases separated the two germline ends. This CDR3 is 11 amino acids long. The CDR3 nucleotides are TGTGCCAGCAGCGCTGACTTTGAGCAGTTCTTC. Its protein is CASSADFEQFF.

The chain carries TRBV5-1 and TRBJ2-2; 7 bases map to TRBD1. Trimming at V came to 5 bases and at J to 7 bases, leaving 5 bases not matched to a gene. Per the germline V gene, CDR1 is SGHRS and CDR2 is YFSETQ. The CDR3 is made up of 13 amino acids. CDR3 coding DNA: TGCGCCAGCAGAGACAGGGTGGGCGGGGAGCTGTTTTTT. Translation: CASRDRVGGELFF.

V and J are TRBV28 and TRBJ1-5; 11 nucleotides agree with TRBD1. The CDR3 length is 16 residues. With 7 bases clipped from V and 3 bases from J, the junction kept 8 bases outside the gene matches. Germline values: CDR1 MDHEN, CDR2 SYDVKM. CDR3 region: CASTRRGQGDNQPQHF. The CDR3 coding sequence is TGTGCCAGCACTCGAAGGGGACAGGGGGACAATCAGCCCCAGCATTTT. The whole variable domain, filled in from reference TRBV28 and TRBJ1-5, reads DVKVTQSSRYLVKRTGEKVFLECVQDMDHENMFWYRQDPGLGLRLIYFSYDVKMKEKGDIPEGYSVSREKKERFSLILESASTNQTSMYLCASTRRGQGDNQPQHFGDGTRLSIL.

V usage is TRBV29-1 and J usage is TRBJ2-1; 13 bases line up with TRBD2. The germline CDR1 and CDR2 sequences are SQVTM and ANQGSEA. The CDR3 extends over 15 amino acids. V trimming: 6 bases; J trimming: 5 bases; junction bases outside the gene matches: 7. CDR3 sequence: CSVLGLAGDNNEQFF. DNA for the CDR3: TGCAGCGTCCTAGGACTAGCGGGAGACAACAATGAGCAGTTCTTC.

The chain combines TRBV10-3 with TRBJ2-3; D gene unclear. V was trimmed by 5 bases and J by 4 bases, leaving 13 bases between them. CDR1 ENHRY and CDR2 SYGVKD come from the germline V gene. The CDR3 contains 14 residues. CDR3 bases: TGTGCCATCAGTTCCATCGGAGTAGCAGATACGCAGTATTTT. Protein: CAISSIGVADTQYF.